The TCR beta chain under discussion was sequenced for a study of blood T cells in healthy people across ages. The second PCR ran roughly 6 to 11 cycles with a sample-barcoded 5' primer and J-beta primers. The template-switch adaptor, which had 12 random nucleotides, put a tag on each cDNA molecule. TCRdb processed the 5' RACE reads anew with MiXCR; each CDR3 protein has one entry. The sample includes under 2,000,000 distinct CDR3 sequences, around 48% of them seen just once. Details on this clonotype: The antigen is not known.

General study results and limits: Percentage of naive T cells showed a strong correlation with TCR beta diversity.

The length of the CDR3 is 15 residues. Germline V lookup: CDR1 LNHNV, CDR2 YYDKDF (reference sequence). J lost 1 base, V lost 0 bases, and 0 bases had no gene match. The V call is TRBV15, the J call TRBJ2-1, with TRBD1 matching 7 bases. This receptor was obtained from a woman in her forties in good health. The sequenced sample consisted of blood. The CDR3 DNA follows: TGTGCCACCAGCAGAGAACAGGGGTCCTACAATGAGCAGTTCTTC. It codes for CATSREQGSYNEQFF.